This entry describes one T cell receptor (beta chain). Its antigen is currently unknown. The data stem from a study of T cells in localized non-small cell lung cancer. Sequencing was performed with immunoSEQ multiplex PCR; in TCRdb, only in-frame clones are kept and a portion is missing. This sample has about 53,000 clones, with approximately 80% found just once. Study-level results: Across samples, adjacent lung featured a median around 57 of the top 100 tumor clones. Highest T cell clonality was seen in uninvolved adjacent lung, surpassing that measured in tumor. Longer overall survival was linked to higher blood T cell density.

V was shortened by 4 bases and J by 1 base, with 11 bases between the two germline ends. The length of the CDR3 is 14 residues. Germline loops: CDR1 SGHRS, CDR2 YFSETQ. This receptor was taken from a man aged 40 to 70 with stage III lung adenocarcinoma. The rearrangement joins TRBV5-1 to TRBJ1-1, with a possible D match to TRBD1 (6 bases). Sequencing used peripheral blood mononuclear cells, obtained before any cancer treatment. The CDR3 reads CASSLIQGNTEAFF. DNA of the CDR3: TGCGCCAGCAGCCTTATACAGGGGAACACTGAAGCTTTCTTT.